This T cell receptor beta chain was identified in a study of blood T cells in healthy people across ages. Study-wide findings and caveats: Estimated diversity, derived from one million T cells, was regarded as an underestimate.

The authors extracted at least 6 micrograms of total RNA per sample. Alongside a J-beta primer mix, a sample-barcoded 5' primer served in a second PCR lasting about 7 to 12 cycles. Each TCR beta cDNA got a 12-nucleotide random molecular identifier. TCRdb recomputed calls from the 5' RACE reads with MiXCR, one row per CDR3 protein. Found here are about 1.1 million distinct CDR3 sequences, approximately 38% of them singletons; the top ten hold around 13%. A remark on this clonotype: Its antigen is undetermined.

The CDR3 sequence is 13 residues long. The V and J ends lost 2 bases and 2 bases respectively, with 10 bases between them. Germline loops: CDR1 SQVTM, CDR2 ANQGSEA. The sample taken for sequencing was blood. This clonotype was sampled from a man aged 18-30 years in good health. This sequence joins TRBV29-1 and TRBJ2-7; D possibly matches TRBD1 or TRBD2 (5 bases each). In nucleotides, the CDR3 is TGCAGCGTTGAATGGGACCGACCCTACGAGCAGTACTTC. Translation gives CSVEWDRPYEQYF.